A single sample is the source of the 22 T cell receptor beta chains below, sequenced in a study of CD8 T cells in ankylosing spondylitis. Whole-study results and caveats: Roughly 8 highly homologous variants formed a TCR beta motif that appeared characteristic of ankylosing spondylitis blood.

These receptors' antigens are unknown. TCRdb reprocessed the 5' RACE reads with MiXCR, giving one entry per CDR3 protein. The sample includes around 430,000 distinct CDR3 sequences, 15% to 20% of them seen just once. Sequenced: blood, either unsorted or a sorted T cell fraction (not recorded which). These receptors were taken from a male donor with ankylosing spondylitis.

This clonotype was seen a single time. The V call is TRBV9, the J call TRBJ2-5, with 10 positions matching TRBD2. The CDR3 is 17 amino acids. Germline CDR1 reads SGDLS; CDR2 reads YYNGEE. The ends lost 5 bases at V and 2 bases at J; junction bases unmatched: 12. The CDR3 loop reads CASSPRSPSGGQETQYF. CDR3 bases: TGTGCCAGCAGTCCTAGAAGTCCTAGCGGGGGTCAAGAGACCCAGTACTTC. The variable domain in full, completed from reference TRBV9 and TRBJ2-5, reads DSGVTQTPKHLITATGQRVTLRCSPRSGDLSVYWYQQSLDQGLQFLIQYYNGEERAKGNILERFSAQQFPDLHSELNLSSLELGDSALYFCASSPRSPSGGQETQYFGPGTRLLVL.

The chain has TRBV10-1 and TRBJ1-6; 7 bases fit TRBD1. CDR3 length: 15 residues. The J segment lost 7 bases and the V segment lost 4 bases, leaving 7 bases of the junction unmatched. Germline assignment: CDR1 WNHNN and CDR2 SYGVQD (reference sequence). CDR3 in amino acids: CASSASRGQNSPLHF. CDR3 nucleotides: TGCGCCAGCAGTGCCTCGAGGGGGCAAAATTCACCCCTCCACTTT.

In this sample, this clonotype turned up a few times. This chain uses TRBV20-1 with TRBJ2-5; D might be TRBD1 (6 bases). V was cut by 5 bases and J by 0 bases, with 13 bases left in between. CDR1 is DFQATT, CDR2 SNEGSKA, per germline (reference sequence). The CDR3 has 14 amino acids. The CDR3 here is CSADYQGYQETQYF. CDR3 in DNA: TGCAGTGCTGACTATCAGGGGTACCAAGAGACCCAGTACTTC.

This rearrangement joins TRBV14 to TRBJ2-1; 11 bases match TRBD2. The germline V gene has CDR1 SGHDN and CDR2 FVKESK. The CDR3 spans 17 residues. Germline trimming cut 4 bases from V and 4 bases from J; bases unmatched to any gene: 9. The CDR3 spells CASSPPSGTSGYNEQFF. CDR3 sequence (DNA): TGTGCCAGCAGCCCTCCCTCCGGGACTAGCGGATACAATGAGCAGTTCTTC.

The J gene is TRBJ1-1, the V gene TRBV2; D not resolved. V was cut by 7 bases and J by 0 bases, with 6 bases left in between. The length of the CDR3 is 12 residues. Germline V gives CDR1 SNHLY, CDR2 FYNNEI. The CDR3 DNA follows: TGTGCCAGCAATGTGGTGAACACTGAAGCTTTCTTT. Translated: CASNVVNTEAFF.

Written as DNA, the CDR3 is TGTGCCAGCAGGGGCGGGTCAGGGTCGGAGACCCAGTACTTC. Protein: CASRGGSGSETQYF. V is TRBV11-2 and J is TRBJ2-5, with D tentatively TRBD1 or TRBD2 (5 bases each). Looked up from germline, CDR1 is SGHAT and CDR2 is FQNNGV. The CDR3 runs to 14 residues. V lost 6 bases, J lost 5 bases, and 16 bases lay in between.

This clonotype was seen more than once but under ten times. This chain joins TRBV20-1 and TRBJ2-7, with 8 bases matching TRBD2. In germline, CDR1 is DFQATT, CDR2 SNEGSKA (reference sequence). CDR3 length equals 16 residues. The V and J ends lost 5 bases and 2 bases, in that order; junction bases with no gene match: 14. The CDR3 here is CSAPKGRAGVAYEQYF. The CDR3 bases are TGCAGTGCTCCGAAGGGGCGAGCGGGAGTAGCCTACGAGCAGTACTTC.

The rearrangement uses TRBV27 and TRBJ2-2; the D gene is possibly TRBD1 (6 bases). Trimming stripped 3 bases from V and 0 bases from J, with 11 bases between. This CDR3 is 16 amino acids long. Germline values: CDR1 MNHEY, CDR2 SMNVEV (reference sequence). The CDR3 nucleotides are TGTGCCAGCAGTTTTCAGACAGGACCGAACACCGGGGAGCTGTTTTTT. This sequence encodes CASSFQTGPNTGELFF.

The J gene is TRBJ2-3, the V gene TRBV24-1, with 11 bases aligning to TRBD2. Trimming cost V 3 bases and J 6 bases; bases outside gene matches: 7. Germline values: CDR1 KGHDR, CDR2 SFDVKD. This CDR3 is built from 16 residues. CDR3 coding DNA: TGTGCCACCAGTGATCCCAGACTAGCGGGGTCGGATACGCAGTATTTT. This codes for CATSDPRLAGSDTQYF.

This chain joins TRBV9 and TRBJ1-3, with 7 bases identical to TRBD1. With 4 bases clipped from V and 0 bases from J, the junction kept 7 bases outside the gene matches. CDR3 length equals 16 residues. Looked up from germline, CDR1 is SGDLS and CDR2 is YYNGEE. The CDR3 region is CASSRLTGSSGNTIYF. The CDR3 DNA reads as TGTGCCAGCAGCAGGCTGACAGGGTCCTCTGGAAACACCATATATTTT.

This clonotype was picked up many times. CDR3 nucleotide sequence: TGCAGTGCTAGAGATGACACCACCTCCTACAATGAGCAGTTCTTC. Amino acid sequence: CSARDDTTSYNEQFF. The chain combines TRBV20-1 with TRBJ2-1; D gene unclear. Trimming shortened V by 0 bases and J by 0 bases, and 9 bases separated the two germline ends. Looked up from germline, CDR1 is DFQATT and CDR2 is SNEGSKA (reference sequence). The length of the CDR3 is 15 residues.

This clonotype has more than one count but fewer than ten. The CDR3 sequence is CATAQFGGLTQYF. The DNA of the CDR3 is TGTGCCACGGCCCAATTTGGCGGACTTACGCAGTATTTT. The rearrangement uses TRBV11-2 and TRBJ2-3, with D possibly TRBD2 on 5 matching bases. The CDR3 covers 13 residues. CDR1 is SGHAT, CDR2 FQNNGV, per germline. V was pared by 10 bases and J by 8 bases, with 19 bases between.

This clonotype was detected only a few times. The chain employs TRBV10-3 and TRBJ2-7, with 10 bases lining up with TRBD2. Germline lookup yields CDR1 ENHRY and CDR2 SYGVKD. CDR3 size: 16 residues. J was trimmed by 2 bases and V by 3 bases; bases with no gene match: 7. CDR3 sequence: CAISESTSGDPYEQYF. The CDR3 DNA reads TGTGCCATCAGTGAAAGTACTAGCGGGGACCCCTACGAGCAGTACTTC.

The table lists this clonotype with a few counts. The chain couples TRBV4-2 to TRBJ2-3; D is possibly TRBD2 (6 bases). CDR1 is LGHNA and CDR2 is YNFKEQ in the germline V gene. V dropped 3 bases and J dropped 5 bases, with 9 bases sitting between them. CDR3 length: 13 residues. The chain's CDR3 is CASSHPAGDTQYF. For the CDR3, the DNA is TGTGCCAGCAGCCACCCAGCGGGAGATACGCAGTATTTT.

This clonotype has more than one count but fewer than ten. The chain is built from TRBV6-2 or TRBV6-3 and TRBJ2-3; D ambiguous. CDR3 length: 13 residues. Germline V CDR1 and CDR2: MNHEY, SVGEGT. The V end was cut by 1 base, the J end by 4 bases, with 6 bases between. CDR3 DNA: TGTGCCAGCAGTTACTATCGCCCAGATACGCAGTATTTT. It translates to CASSYYRPDTQYF.

This clonotype was found a few times. The CDR3 DNA follows: TGTGCCAGCAGCACAGGACAGGGAAATGGCTACACCTTC. Protein product: CASSTGQGNGYTF. The chain uses TRBV5-6 and TRBJ1-2; 8 bases align to TRBD1. After removal of 4 bases from V and 6 bases from J, the junction contained 5 bases not matched to a gene. Germline lookup yields CDR1 SGHDT and CDR2 YYEEEE. The length of the CDR3 is 13 residues.

The chain carries TRBV24-1 and TRBJ2-1; 9 nucleotides match TRBD1. With V trimmed by 4 bases and J by 5 bases, 8 bases remained unmatched. Per the germline V gene, CDR1 is KGHDR and CDR2 is SFDVKD. This CDR3 region has 16 residues. CDR3 residues: CATSDDTGTGHNEQFF. The CDR3 bases are TGTGCCACCAGTGACGATACCGGGACAGGGCACAATGAGCAGTTCTTC.

The genes are TRBV7-9 and TRBJ2-7; D is ambiguous. CDR3 length equals 13 residues. Germline CDR1 is SEHNR and CDR2 is FQNEAQ (reference sequence). V lost 3 bases, J lost 3 bases, and 9 bases lay in between. The CDR3 reads CASSFIGFYEQYF. Here the CDR3 DNA reads TGTGCCAGCAGCTTCATCGGGTTCTACGAGCAGTACTTC.

This clonotype was counted between two and nine times. The V and J genes are TRBV11-2 and TRBJ1-1; no clear D gene. The CDR3 runs to 15 residues. V shed 7 bases and J shed 0 bases, with 15 bases lying between them. CDR1 and CDR2 (germline): SGHAT, FQNNGV. CDR3 sequence: CASKDRKGMNTEAFF. For the CDR3, the DNA is TGTGCCAGCAAAGATAGGAAGGGAATGAACACTGAAGCTTTCTTT.

The rearrangement links TRBV6-2 or TRBV6-3 to TRBJ2-1; 9 nucleotides match TRBD2. V shed 7 bases, J shed 6 bases, and the junction held 7 bases outside the gene matches. Germline V gene data show CDR1 as MNHEY and CDR2 as SVGEGT. The CDR3 consists of 14 residues. In DNA form, the CDR3 reads TGTGCCAGCACCCGACTAGCGGCAGTCAATGAGCAGTTCTTC. Encoded protein: CASTRLAAVNEQFF.

This chain uses TRBV3-1 with TRBJ2-7; tentative D call: TRBD2 (6 bases). CDR1 and CDR2 (germline): LGHDT, YNNKEL (reference sequence). The CDR3 covers 16 residues. The germline V and J ends were trimmed by 0 bases and 2 bases, with 14 bases remaining between them. For the CDR3, the DNA is TGTGCCAGCAGCCAAGAAATAGTCGGGAGCACCTACGAGCAGTACTTC. Its translation: CASSQEIVGSTYEQYF.

The rearrangement joins TRBV7-8 to TRBJ1-5; a weak D match, TRBD1 (6 bases). Per germline, CDR1 SGHVS and CDR2 FQNEAQ. Deletions cut 5 bases from V and 0 bases from J, with 14 bases between. The CDR3 covers 16 residues. The CDR3 region has the DNA TGTGCCAGCAGCAACCAAGGGGGGACTAGCAATCAGCCCCAGCATTTT. Amino acids: CASSNQGGTSNQPQHF.